This T cell receptor beta chain emerged from a study of T cell responses to AZD1222 COVID-19 vaccine. Overall study: Pooling was applied to second doses at about 4 or about 12 weeks. Overall study findings and caveats: Two doses of AZD1222 preceded a rise in Spike-specific TCR breadth and depth. Spike was spanned by vaccine-associated CD4 TCRs, which were dominant at 160-218 and 743-854.

Generated by immunoSEQ multiplex PCR, the TCRdb table keeps only in-frame clones and is missing some. The table shows under 150,000 clones, with 90% to 95% occurring only once. This clone has more than one count but fewer than ten. Antigen specificity is unknown. Unmatched junction bases numbered 13, after V lost 4 bases and J lost 0 bases. Germline V gene data show CDR1 as SQVTM and CDR2 as ANQGSEA. The CDR3 covers 17 residues. Sequences were derived from peripheral blood, sampled on day 0 of AZD1222 vaccination. V and J are TRBV29-1 and TRBJ1-1, with 8 bases lining up with TRBD1. This sequence was found in an adult in good health. CDR3 in amino acids: CSVAGRTGFTVNTEAFF. The CDR3 region has the DNA TGCAGCGTTGCGGGAAGGACAGGGTTCACTGTGAACACTGAAGCTTTCTTT.